Listed below are T cell receptor beta chains from one sample, sequenced in a study of control samples from healthy donors and cancer patients. Assay used: immunoSEQ multiplex PCR; TCRdb lists only in-frame clones, some missing. Of 260,000 or so clones in the sample, over 70% were seen once. Sample: PBMCs. The receptor source for this set is a woman aged 55-69 years with lung cancer. The conserved cysteine and the conserved F or W are not part of the CDR3 here. D genes are given only for firm matches.

>NA|TRBV5-1
ASSLADLRVTDTQY
>NA|TRBV10-3
AISESKGTSTYEQY
>NA|TRBV6-5
ASSSFGSLGNQPQH
>TRBD1|TRBV5-1
ASSLGQGFGLAKNIQY
>TRBD1|TRBV5-4
ASSPGTGGLYEQY
>NA|TRBV1
TSKGGRKNEQF
>NA|TRBV21-1
ARARDPKLF
>TRBD2|TRBV2
ASRPSGGRYEQY
>NA|TRBV13
ASSPNPGLYYEQY
>NA|TRBV5-4
ASSLQGRDTEAF
>TRBD1|TRBV5-1
ASSSTRQGGGYT
>NA|TRBV19
ASGDKHQPQH
>NA|TRBV4-1
ASRRDLGGYNEQF
>TRBD1|TRBV28
ASSPHLNSGTVAIQY
>NA|TRBV9
ASSVDWMTYEQY
>NA|TRBV6-6
ASSSPDQGWSYEQY
>NA|TRBV20-1
SASGDILPYEQY
>NA|TRBV2
ASSPKSGPDTQY